This TCR beta chain was found in a study of blood T cell repertoires in COVID-19. For the study at large: The United States, Italy and Spain supplied acute and convalescent COVID-19 samples. T cells, B-cell-depleted T cells, or PBMCs supplied cDNA or gDNA.

The method was immunoSEQ multiplex PCR; TCRdb's version includes in-frame clones alone and lacks a portion of them. The sample lists 95,000 or so clones, approximately 86% occurring once. CDR3 length equals 11 residues. With V trimmed by 6 bases and J by 8 bases, 3 bases remained unmatched. Germline CDR1 reads MNHEY; CDR2 reads SVGAGI. Sequencing was performed on peripheral blood. The sequence was collected from a man of 80 years or more with active or convalescent COVID-19. The chain couples TRBV6-5 to TRBJ1-2, with 7 bases identical to TRBD1. This CDR3 reads CASRPGQGYTF. Here the CDR3 DNA reads TGTGCCAGCAGGCCGGGACAGGGCTACACCTTC.